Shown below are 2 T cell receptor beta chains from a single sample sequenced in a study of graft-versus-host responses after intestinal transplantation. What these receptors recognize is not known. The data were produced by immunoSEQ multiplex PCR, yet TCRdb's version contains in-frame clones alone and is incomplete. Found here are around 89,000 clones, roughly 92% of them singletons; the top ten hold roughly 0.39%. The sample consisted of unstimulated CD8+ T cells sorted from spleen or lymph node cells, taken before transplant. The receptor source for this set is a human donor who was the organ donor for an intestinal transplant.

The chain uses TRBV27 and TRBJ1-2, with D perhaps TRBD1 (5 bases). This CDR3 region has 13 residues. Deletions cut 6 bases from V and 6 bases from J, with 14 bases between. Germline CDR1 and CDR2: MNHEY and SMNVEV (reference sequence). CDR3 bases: TGTGCCAGCAGCCAGGGACTTCCACATGGCTACACCTTC. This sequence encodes CASSQGLPHGYTF.

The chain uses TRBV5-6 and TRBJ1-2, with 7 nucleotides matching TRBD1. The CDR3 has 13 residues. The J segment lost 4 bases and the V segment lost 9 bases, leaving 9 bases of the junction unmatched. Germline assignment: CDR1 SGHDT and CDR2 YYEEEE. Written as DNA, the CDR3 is TGTGCCACTGGAGGACAGGCCTCCTATGGCTACACCTTC. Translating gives CATGGQASYGYTF.